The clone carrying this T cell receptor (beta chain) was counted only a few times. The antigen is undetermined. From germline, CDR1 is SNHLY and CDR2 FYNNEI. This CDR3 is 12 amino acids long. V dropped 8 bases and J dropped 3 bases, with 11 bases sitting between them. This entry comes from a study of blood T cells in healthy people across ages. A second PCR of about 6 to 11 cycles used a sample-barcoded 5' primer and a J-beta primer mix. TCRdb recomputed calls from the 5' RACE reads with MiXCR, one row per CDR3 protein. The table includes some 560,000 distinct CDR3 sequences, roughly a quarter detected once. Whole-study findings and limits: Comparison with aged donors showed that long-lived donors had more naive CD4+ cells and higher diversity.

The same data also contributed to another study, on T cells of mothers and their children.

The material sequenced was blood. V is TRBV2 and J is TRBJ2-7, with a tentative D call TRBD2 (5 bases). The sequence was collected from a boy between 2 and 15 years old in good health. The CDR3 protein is CASDPGDYEQYF. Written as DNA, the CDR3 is TGTGCCAGCGATCCCGGGGACTACGAGCAGTACTTC.